This T cell receptor (beta chain) appears in the sequencing data of a study of T-cell reconstitution after alpha-beta-depleted transplantation in children. As it was prepared, the TCRbeta library received unique molecular identifiers. Via MiXCR, TCRdb re-called the PCR reads, giving one row per CDR3 protein. The sample lists fewer than 550,000 distinct CDR3 sequences; about 17% were seen once. The V end was cut by 1 base, the J end by 2 bases, with 12 bases between. The CDR3 runs to 15 residues. The germline CDR1 and CDR2 sequences are DFQATT and SNEGSKA (reference sequence). Study conclusions and caveats: The origin of high day-60 TCRbeta diversity in some patients lay in surviving recipient T cells and thymic progenitors. When one year had passed after transplant, most T-cell counts and diversity came from newly produced T cells.

This clonotype was found many times. Its antigen is unidentified. V gene TRBV20-1 combines with J gene TRBJ2-1, with D tentatively TRBD2 (6 bases). The origin of this receptor is a boy under three years old who had a stem cell transplant for Wiskott-Aldrich syndrome, so the T cells may come from the graft donor. Material: PBMCs, mostly from graft donor cells, obtained 360 days after TCRalphabeta/CD19-depleted stem cell transplant. The CDR3 bases are TGCAGTGCTAGAGTGGAGGGAGGAGCCTACAATGAGCAGTTCTTC. Encoded protein: CSARVEGGAYNEQFF.